This T cell receptor beta chain was captured in a study of CD8 T cells in ankylosing spondylitis. Study results and limitations: Reactive arthritis synovial fluid and blood were previously reported to contain some motif variants. Within matched ankylosing spondylitis synovial fluid, disease-linked clones were reportedly significantly enriched. A TCR beta motif of fewer than ten highly homologous variants seemed to mark ankylosing spondylitis blood.

This clonotype was seen ten or more times. The antigen remains undetermined. The TCR beta libraries were generated through quantitative 5'-RACE incorporating molecular barcodes. TCRdb used MiXCR to reprocess the 5' RACE reads, holding one entry per CDR3 protein. The sample shows more than 250,000 distinct CDR3 sequences, approximately 8% of them seen only once. This CDR3 has 15 residues. The specimen sequenced was blood, either unsorted or a sorted T cell fraction (not recorded which). The chain uses TRBV21-1 and TRBJ2-3; TRBD1, as called in the table, went unchecked against the DNA. TRBV21-1 is marked as a pseudogene. The sequence was collected from a male donor with ankylosing spondylitis. The DNA for the CDR3 is TGTGCCAGCAGCAAAGAGGGACAGGGCGCAGATACGCAGTATTTT. Translated, it gives CASSKEGQGADTQYF.